A single sample gave rise to the 25 T cell receptor beta chains below, sequenced in a study of cytomegalovirus exposure and HLA in healthy donors. Sequenced by immunoSEQ multiplex PCR; TCRdb stores in-frame clones only, minus some. The data contain more than 95,000 clones, approximately 91% of them singletons. Sequenced: PBMCs. These receptor sequences come from a man in his late teens or twenties in good health and CMV-seropositive.

This chain connects TRBV18 to TRBJ1-1; 12 bases fit TRBD1. Trimming cost V 3 bases and J 1 base; bases outside gene matches: 6. Per germline, CDR1 KGHSH and CDR2 LQKENI. This CDR3 region has 17 residues. CDR3 in DNA: TGTGCCAGCTCACCGGGACAGGGGGCTATTCGGAACACTGAAGCTTTCTTT. Translation gives CASSPGQGAIRNTEAFF.

This chain joins TRBV10-3 and TRBJ1-2; D gene ambiguous. Germline V gives CDR1 ENHRY, CDR2 SYGVKD. CDR3 length: 15 amino acids. V lost 0 bases and J 3 bases, leaving 11 bases between the germline ends. The CDR3: CAISESEGRYYGYTF. The CDR3 nucleotides read TGTGCCATCAGTGAGTCGGAAGGGAGGTACTATGGCTACACCTTC.

The chain couples TRBV7-6 to TRBJ1-6; 10 nucleotides match TRBD1. The CDR3 runs 14 residues. In germline, CDR1 is SGHVS, CDR2 FNYEAQ. V was clipped by 5 bases and J by 9 bases; unmatched bases: 4. The CDR3 protein is CASSPGQGISPLHF. The CDR3 region has the DNA TGTGCCAGCAGCCCGGGACAGGGGATTTCACCCCTCCACTTT.

This chain connects TRBV6-1 to TRBJ1-2; D might be TRBD1 (5 bases). CDR1 is MNHNS, CDR2 SASEGT, per germline. Trimming shortened V by 0 bases and J by 3 bases, and 14 bases separated the two germline ends. The CDR3 consists of 16 residues. CDR3 in amino acids: CASSEANTGSHYGYTF. Here the CDR3 DNA reads TGTGCCAGCAGTGAAGCGAACACAGGATCACACTATGGCTACACCTTC.

The V call is TRBV2, the J call TRBJ1-1, with D maybe TRBD1 (5 bases). V was cut by 8 bases and J by 5 bases, with 12 bases left in between. Germline CDR1 is SNHLY and CDR2 is FYNNEI. The CDR3 length is 12 residues. For the CDR3, the DNA is TGTGCCAGCGTAAGGGGAAGGACTGAAGCTTTCTTT. Amino acid sequence: CASVRGRTEAFF.

This chain links TRBV4-1 with TRBJ2-7, with 8 bases fitting TRBD2. Trimming at V came to 5 bases and at J to 2 bases, leaving 14 bases not matched to a gene. Looked up from germline, CDR1 is MGHRA and CDR2 is YSYEKL. CDR3 length: 17 residues. The CDR3 loop is CASSKFIAGFPPYEQYF. CDR3 DNA: TGCGCCAGCAGCAAATTCATAGCGGGGTTTCCTCCCTACGAGCAGTACTTC.

J is TRBJ1-1 and V is TRBV6-6; D not certain. Trimming cost V 6 bases and J 7 bases, with 12 bases left between them. This CDR3 is built from 12 residues. CDR1 MNHNY and CDR2 SVGAGI come from the germline V gene (reference sequence). CDR3 DNA: TGTGCCAGCAGCCAAAGACCGGGTGAAGCTTTCTTT. It is translated as CASSQRPGEAFF.

This CDR3 is CASSTRQGRGYTF. CDR3 nucleotides: TGTGCCAGCAGCACCCGACAGGGCCGGGGCTACACCTTC. The gene calls are TRBV7-2 and TRBJ1-2, with 7 positions matching TRBD1. Per the germline V gene, CDR1 is SGHTA and CDR2 is FQGNSA. The junction had 8 bases not matched to a gene; V was cut back by 5 bases and J by 8 bases. CDR3 length equals 13 residues.

This chain links TRBV30 with TRBJ1-2; 7 bases are shared with TRBD1. Germline values: CDR1 GTSNPN, CDR2 SVGIG (reference sequence). The CDR3 runs 14 residues. Trimming cost V 2 bases and J 3 bases; bases outside gene matches: 6. CDR3 region: CAWSIRDSYYGYTF. CDR3 DNA sequence: TGTGCCTGGAGTATCCGGGACAGCTACTATGGCTACACCTTC.

The chain links TRBV14 to TRBJ1-1, with a weak D call TRBD1 (6 bases). With 3 bases removed from V and 0 bases from J, the gap between germline ends came to 11 bases. CDR1 SGHDN and CDR2 FVKESK come from the germline V gene. This CDR3 spans 15 amino acids. CDR3 bases: TGTGCCAGCAGCCACCCAGGGGTAATGAACACTGAAGCTTTCTTT. It specifies CASSHPGVMNTEAFF.

The chain uses TRBV10-3 and TRBJ2-1; the match to TRBD2 covers 9 bases. Per the germline V gene, CDR1 is ENHRY and CDR2 is SYGVKD. V dropped 6 bases and J dropped 0; count of bases not matched to a gene: 12. The length of the CDR3 is 18 residues. The chain's CDR3 is CAIRNLGGGASSYNEQFF. Written as DNA, the CDR3 is TGTGCCATCAGGAACCTGGGCGGGGGGGCTAGCTCCTACAATGAGCAGTTCTTC.

The rearrangement joins TRBV7-9 to TRBJ2-5, with 8 bases that match TRBD2. The CDR3 length is 12 residues. CDR1 is SEHNR, CDR2 FQNEAQ, per germline (reference sequence). V shed 8 bases, J shed 4 bases, and the junction held 3 bases outside the gene matches. CDR3 sequence reads: CASAGGRETQYF. For the CDR3, the DNA is TGTGCCAGCGCGGGGGGAAGAGAGACCCAGTACTTC. The full variable domain, its missing parts supplied by reference TRBV7-9 and TRBJ2-5, is DTGVSQNPRHKITKRGQNVTFRCDPISEHNRLYWYRQTLGQGPEFLTYFQNEAQLEKSRLLSDRFSAERPKGSFSTLEIQRTEQGDSAMYLCASAGGRETQYFGPGTRLLVL.

This clone is a singleton in its sample. The rearrangement uses TRBV19 and TRBJ1-5, with D maybe TRBD1 (5 bases). V dropped 0 bases and J dropped 8 bases, with 17 bases sitting between them. This CDR3 is 16 amino acids long. Germline V lookup: CDR1 LNHDA, CDR2 SQIVND (reference sequence). In DNA form, the CDR3 reads TGTGCCAGTAGTATAGATGGTAGGAAGGGGATGGAGCCCCAGCATTTT. Translated, it gives CASSIDGRKGMEPQHF.

The V call is TRBV19, the J call TRBJ2-2; D remains ambiguous. The CDR3 has 14 amino acids. Germline assignment: CDR1 LNHDA and CDR2 SQIVND (reference sequence). V dropped 7 bases and J dropped 0 bases, with 9 bases sitting between them. CDR3 sequence reads: CASTLTSNTGELFF. In DNA form, the CDR3 reads TGTGCCAGTACCCTCACATCGAACACCGGGGAGCTGTTTTTT.

CDR3 region: CASRRLAEDQETQYF. The CDR3 DNA reads TGTGCCAGCAGGAGACTAGCGGAGGACCAAGAGACCCAGTACTTC. The chain employs TRBV27 and TRBJ2-5, with 9 nucleotides matching TRBD2. The trim removed 6 bases at V and 0 bases at J, leaving 5 bases unmatched. The CDR3 totals 15 residues. Germline loops: CDR1 MNHEY, CDR2 SMNVEV (reference sequence).

This rearrangement joins TRBV2 to TRBJ1-2; tentative D call: TRBD1 (5 bases). V was cut by 3 bases and J by 5 bases, with 13 bases left in between. Germline V gene sequence: CDR1 SNHLY, CDR2 FYNNEI. There are 14 residues in the CDR3. CDR3 amino acids: CASSEQGTRYGYTF. As DNA, the CDR3 is TGTGCCAGCAGTGAGCAGGGAACGCGGTATGGCTACACCTTC.

This rearrangement joins TRBV2 to TRBJ1-5; 8 positions match TRBD1. Per germline, CDR1 SNHLY and CDR2 FYNNEI. V trimming: 6 bases; J trimming: 6 bases; junction bases outside the gene matches: 7. This CDR3 comprises 14 residues. CDR3 region: CASRMDRVGQPQHF. The CDR3 bases are TGTGCCAGCAGGATGGACAGGGTCGGTCAGCCCCAGCATTTT.

The count of this clone is one. This chain joins TRBV2 and TRBJ2-5, with 7 bases identical to TRBD2. The ends lost 5 bases at V and 0 bases at J; junction bases unmatched: 9. The CDR3 covers 16 residues. Per germline, CDR1 SNHLY and CDR2 FYNNEI. CDR3: CASSLAPGLNQETQYF. Written as DNA, the CDR3 is TGTGCCAGCAGTCTCGCACCGGGACTAAACCAAGAGACCCAGTACTTC.

The chain uses TRBV9 and TRBJ2-7; 10 nucleotides line up with TRBD1. Germline V lookup: CDR1 SGDLS, CDR2 YYNGEE. V dropped 4 bases and J dropped 3; count of bases not matched to a gene: 4. The CDR3 loop spans 14 amino acids. CDR3 sequence (DNA): TGTGCCAGCAGCCCTCGGACAGGGGGCTACGAGCAGTACTTC. As protein: CASSPRTGGYEQYF.

The CDR3 DNA reads as TGCGCCAGCAGCCCGGACAGGGGTCGATCACCCCTCCACTTT. This codes for CASSPDRGRSPLHF. This chain joins TRBV5-1 and TRBJ1-6, with TRBD1 identical over 9 bases. Germline-derived CDR1 and CDR2 are SGHRS and YFSETQ. The CDR3 length is 14 residues. The V segment lost 4 bases and the J segment 10 bases; nucleotides outside the gene matches: 6. The full variable domain, its missing parts supplied by reference TRBV5-1 and TRBJ1-6, is KAGVTQTPRYLIKTRGQQVTLSCSPISGHRSVSWYQQTPGQGLQFLFEYFSETQRNKGNFPGRFSGRQFSNSRSEMNVSTLELGDSALYLCASSPDRGRSPLHFGNGTRLTVT.

Only a few counts were recorded for this clone. The chain carries TRBV5-6 and TRBJ1-6, with D tentatively TRBD1 (6 bases). CDR1 SGHDT and CDR2 YYEEEE come from the germline V gene. The CDR3 covers 14 residues. V was trimmed by 4 bases and J by 9 bases, leaving 14 bases between them. This CDR3 reads CASSMGQSSSPLHF. The DNA of the CDR3 is TGTGCCAGCAGCATGGGACAAAGTAGTTCACCCCTCCACTTT.

The genes are TRBV7-9 and TRBJ1-1, with D hard to call. Germline-derived CDR1 and CDR2 are SEHNR and FQNEAQ (reference sequence). The CDR3 has 12 residues. Deletions cut 5 bases from V and 7 bases from J, with 11 bases between. CDR3 nucleotide sequence: TGTGCCAGCAGCGAAAACACATATGAAGCTTTCTTT. Residues: CASSENTYEAFF.

This clone was detected once. The CDR3 is CAFTGTGSYEQYF. The CDR3 coding sequence is TGTGCCTTCACGGGGACAGGGAGCTACGAGCAGTACTTC. V gene TRBV2 combines with J gene TRBJ2-7, with 9 nucleotides matching TRBD1. J lost 3 bases, V lost 11 bases, and 8 bases had no gene match. Per the germline V gene, CDR1 is SNHLY and CDR2 is FYNNEI. The length of the CDR3 is 13 residues.

This clone appeared a single time. The chain joins TRBV7-6 to TRBJ1-3; maybe TRBD1 (5 bases). V was clipped by 1 base and J by 0 bases, with 25 bases between them. Per the germline V gene, CDR1 is SGHVS and CDR2 is FNYEAQ. This CDR3 has 21 amino acids. This CDR3 is CASSLVVRPPHLGDSGNTIYF. The CDR3, as DNA: TGTGCCAGCAGCTTAGTAGTCAGGCCCCCGCATCTAGGGGACTCTGGAAACACCATATATTTT. The full variable domain, completed using reference TRBV7-6 and TRBJ1-3, is GAGVSQSPRYKVTKRGQDVALRCDPISGHVSLYWYRQALGQGPEFLTYFNYEAQQDKSGLPNDRFSAERPEGSISTLTIQRTEQRDSAMYRCASSLVVRPPHLGDSGNTIYFGEGSWLTVV.

V and J are TRBV13 and TRBJ2-7; TRBD1 aligns across 9 bases. Trimming took 6 bases from V and 9 from J; bases not matched to a gene: 15. This CDR3 region has 15 residues. CDR1 PRHDT and CDR2 FYEKMQ come from the germline V gene (reference sequence). CDR3 residues: CASSLTETGGFLQYF. The CDR3 region has the DNA TGTGCCAGCAGTCTTACCGAGACAGGGGGTTTTTTGCAGTACTTC.